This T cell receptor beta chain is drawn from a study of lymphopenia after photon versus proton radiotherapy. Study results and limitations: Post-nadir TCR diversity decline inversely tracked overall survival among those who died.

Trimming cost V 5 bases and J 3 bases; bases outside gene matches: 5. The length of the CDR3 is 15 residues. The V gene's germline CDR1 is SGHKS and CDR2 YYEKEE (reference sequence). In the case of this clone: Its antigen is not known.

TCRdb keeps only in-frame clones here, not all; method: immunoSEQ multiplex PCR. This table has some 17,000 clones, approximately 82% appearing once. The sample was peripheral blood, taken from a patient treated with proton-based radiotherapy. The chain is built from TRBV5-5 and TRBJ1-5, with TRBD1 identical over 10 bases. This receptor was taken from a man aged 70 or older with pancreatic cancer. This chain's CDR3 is CASSRDRGSNQPQHF. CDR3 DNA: TGTGCCAGCAGTCGGGACAGGGGATCCAATCAGCCCCAGCATTTT. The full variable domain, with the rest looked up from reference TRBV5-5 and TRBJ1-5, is DAGVTQSPTHLIKTRGQQVTLRCSPISGHKSVSWYQQVLGQGPQFIFQYYEKEERGRGNFPDRFSARQFPNYSSELNVNALLLGDSALYLCASSRDRGSNQPQHFGDGTRLSIL.